Each of the 18 T cell receptor beta chains below was sequenced from the same sample in a study of blood T cell repertoires in COVID-19. Data came from immunoSEQ multiplex PCR; TCRdb stores just in-frame clones and leaves some out. Of about 42,000 clones listed, roughly 80% are singletons. Sequences were obtained from peripheral blood. Receptor source: a woman aged 70 to 79 with acute or convalescent COVID-19.

The chain joins TRBV6-5 to TRBJ1-5; 7 bases map to TRBD1. The CDR3 extends over 14 amino acids. V dropped 5 bases and J dropped 5; count of bases not matched to a gene: 6. Germline-derived CDR1 and CDR2 are MNHEY and SVGAGI. DNA for the CDR3: TGTGCCAGCAGTAGGAACAGGGGTGATCAGCCCCAGCATTTT. This sequence encodes CASSRNRGDQPQHF.

This chain connects TRBV6-5 to TRBJ2-7; 8 bases agree with TRBD2. Germline V lookup: CDR1 MNHEY, CDR2 SVGAGI. The CDR3 covers 15 residues. J was trimmed by 6 bases and V by 6 bases; bases with no gene match: 13. CDR3 sequence reads: CASSRGVAGKLEQYF. DNA of the CDR3: TGTGCCAGCAGCCGCGGTGTAGCGGGAAAACTCGAGCAGTACTTC.

The J gene is TRBJ1-1, the V gene TRBV3-1 (or the pseudogene TRBV3-2); D remains ambiguous. The CDR3 has 15 amino acids. V lost 2 bases, J lost 7 bases, and 17 bases lay in between. Germline V CDR1 and CDR2: LGHDT, YNNKEL (reference sequence). CDR3: CASSQMAFGSHEAFF. The DNA for the CDR3 is TGTGCCAGCAGCCAAATGGCCTTTGGGAGTCATGAAGCTTTCTTT.

The CDR3 is CASSVGGTTYNEQFF. The CDR3 coding sequence is TGTGCCAGCAGTGTTGGAGGGACCACCTACAATGAGCAGTTCTTC. The chain has TRBV2 and TRBJ2-1, with D possibly being TRBD2 (6 bases). Germline CDR1 SNHLY, CDR2 FYNNEI. The V end was cut by 4 bases, the J end by 2 bases, with 12 bases between. This CDR3 is built from 15 residues.

The chain carries TRBV2 and TRBJ1-2; TRBD1 aligns across 8 bases. Germline V gene data show CDR1 as SNHLY and CDR2 as FYNNEI. Trimming at V came to 5 bases and at J to 4 bases, leaving 6 bases not matched to a gene. The CDR3 consists of 14 residues. In DNA, the CDR3 is TGTGCCAGCAGTTACACAGGGGGGGCCTATGGCTACACCTTC. The encoded protein is CASSYTGGAYGYTF.

The chain recombines TRBV3-1 (or the pseudogene TRBV3-2) with TRBJ2-7, with TRBD2 identical over 9 bases. The CDR3 is 13 amino acids. Germline V gene lookup returns CDR1 LGHDT and CDR2 YNNKEL (reference sequence). V lost 4 bases, J lost 4 bases, and 2 bases stayed unmatched. The CDR3 loop reads CASSLAGVYEQYF. The CDR3 DNA sequence: TGTGCCAGCAGCCTAGCGGGAGTTTACGAGCAGTACTTC.

There are a few counts of this clone. This sequence joins TRBV5-6 and TRBJ1-5; D unresolved. Germline assignment: CDR1 SGHDT and CDR2 YYEEEE. This CDR3 is built from 15 residues. V gave up 2 bases and J gave up 4 bases, with 13 bases separating them. Here the CDR3 DNA reads TGTGCCAGCAGCTTCGGCGGGTCCCCTAATCAGCCCCAGCATTTT. This sequence encodes CASSFGGSPNQPQHF.

This clone has a single count. The chain is built from TRBV6-2 or TRBV6-3 and TRBJ1-1; 7 nucleotides agree with TRBD1. The CDR3 has 14 amino acids. V was clipped by 4 bases and J by 4 bases; unmatched bases: 6. The germline V gene has CDR1 MNHEY and CDR2 SVGEGT. The CDR3: CASSFTQGVTEAFF. CDR3 bases: TGTGCCAGCAGTTTCACTCAGGGGGTCACTGAAGCTTTCTTT.

The chain employs TRBV4-1 and TRBJ2-7; 7 nucleotides line up with TRBD2. The length of the CDR3 is 14 residues. With V trimmed by 4 bases and J by 3 bases, 6 bases remained unmatched. CDR1 is MGHRA and CDR2 is YSYEKL in the germline V gene. The CDR3 protein is CASSRIGRDYEQYF. CDR3 nucleotide sequence: TGCGCCAGCAGCCGGATTGGGAGGGACTACGAGCAGTACTTC.

This clone showed up just once. V usage is TRBV9 and J usage is TRBJ2-5; 7 bases agree with TRBD1. The CDR3 extends over 16 amino acids. Germline V gives CDR1 SGDLS, CDR2 YYNGEE. V gave up 2 bases and J gave up 3 bases; unmatched junction bases: 10. Here the CDR3 reads CASSVRPGTVEETQYF. The CDR3 bases are TGTGCCAGCAGCGTGCGTCCCGGGACAGTGGAAGAGACCCAGTACTTC.

This clone was observed at least ten times. The V gene is TRBV28, the J gene TRBJ2-7; maybe TRBD1 (6 bases). Germline CDR1 and CDR2: MDHEN and SYDVKM. This CDR3 has 15 residues. V lost 3 bases and J lost 5, with 17 bases in between. CDR3 residues: CASSLAIRGGHEQYF. The CDR3 DNA sequence: TGTGCCAGCAGTTTGGCCATCAGGGGCGGACACGAGCAGTACTTC. Together with reference TRBV28 and TRBJ2-7, the CDR3 gives the full variable domain: DVKVTQSSRYLVKRTGEKVFLECVQDMDHENMFWYRQDPGLGLRLIYFSYDVKMKEKGDIPEGYSVSREKKERFSLILESASTNQTSMYLCASSLAIRGGHEQYFGPGTRLTVT.

The rearrangement links TRBV9 to TRBJ2-3; 7 positions match TRBD1. Germline trimming cut 0 bases from V and 2 bases from J; bases unmatched to any gene: 3. CDR3 length equals 15 residues. CDR1 and CDR2 (germline): SGDLS, YYNGEE. The CDR3 reads CASSVDRGATDTQYF. CDR3 DNA sequence: TGTGCCAGCAGCGTAGACAGGGGAGCCACAGATACGCAGTATTTT. Supplemented by reference TRBV9 and TRBJ2-3, the full variable domain reads DSGVTQTPKHLITATGQRVTLRCSPRSGDLSVYWYQQSLDQGLQFLIQYYNGEERAKGNILERFSAQQFPDLHSELNLSSLELGDSALYFCASSVDRGATDTQYFGPGTRLTVL.

CDR3 amino acids: CASSSFAPGTGHGYTF. In DNA, the CDR3 is TGTGCCAGCAGCTCCTTTGCCCCAGGGACAGGTCATGGCTACACCTTC. The rearrangement joins TRBV7-2 to TRBJ1-2; 8 nucleotides agree with TRBD1. Germline CDR1 SGHTA, CDR2 FQGNSA. This CDR3 has 16 residues. V was pared by 4 bases and J by 6 bases, with 13 bases of the junction left unmatched.

The J gene is TRBJ2-6, the V gene TRBV5-6; no clear D. In germline, CDR1 is SGHDT, CDR2 YYEEEE. V lost 7 bases to trimming and J lost 0 bases, with 8 bases between them. The CDR3 runs to 14 residues. CDR3 bases: TGTGCCAGCTGCTCCCTCTCTGGGGCCAACGTCCTGACTTTC. It encodes CASCSLSGANVLTF.

There are a few counts of this clone. The chain combines TRBV28 with TRBJ1-1, with a possible D match to TRBD1 (6 bases). Deletions cut 5 bases from V and 0 bases from J, with 10 bases between. The CDR3 covers 14 residues. CDR1 MDHEN and CDR2 SYDVKM come from the germline V gene. The CDR3 DNA sequence: TGTGCCAGCAGTGTACAGGGTCTGAACACTGAAGCTTTCTTT. Translating gives CASSVQGLNTEAFF.

V and J are TRBV5-4 and TRBJ2-5; a possible D gene is TRBD1 (5 bases). This CDR3 is 13 amino acids long. Trimming took off 0 bases at V and 3 bases at J, with 6 bases between the two ends. Germline CDR1 SGHNT, CDR2 YYREEE (reference sequence). CDR3 sequence (DNA): TGTGCCAGCAGCTTGGTAGGGGAAGAGACCCAGTACTTC. As protein: CASSLVGEETQYF.

This chain uses TRBV5-8 with TRBJ2-7; the match to TRBD2 covers 7 bases. This CDR3 is built from 11 residues. V lost 7 bases, J lost 2 bases, and 0 bases stayed unmatched. Germline V CDR1 and CDR2: SGHTS, YDEGEE. CDR3 sequence reads: CASGTTYEQYF. The DNA of the CDR3 is TGTGCCAGCGGGACTACCTACGAGCAGTACTTC.

In DNA form, the CDR3 reads TGCAGCGCGGGGACTAGCGGGATAGGAGGGGCCAACGTCCTGACTTTC. Amino acids: CSAGTSGIGGANVLTF. The V and J genes are TRBV29-1 and TRBJ2-6; 13 nucleotides match TRBD2. J lost 4 bases, V lost 7 bases, and 7 bases had no gene match. The germline V gene has CDR1 SQVTM and CDR2 ANQGSEA. CDR3 length equals 16 residues. The entire variable domain, with the rest obtained from reference TRBV29-1 and TRBJ2-6, is as follows: SAVISQKPSRDICQRGTSLTIQCQVDSQVTMMFWYRQQPGQSLTLIATANQGSEATYESGFVIDKFPISRPNLTFSTLTVSNMSPEDSSIYLCSAGTSGIGGANVLTFGAGSRLTVL.